This T cell receptor (beta chain) was recorded in a study of blood T cell repertoires in COVID-19. For the study at large: COVID-19 samples, acute and convalescent, were from the United States, Italy and Spain. T cells, B-cell-depleted T cells, or PBMCs provided the cDNA or gDNA that served as material.

Authors' methods: It was from reference gene primer amplification that nucleated cell counts were estimated. Some clones are missing from TCRdb's copy, which holds only in-frame ones; the method was immunoSEQ multiplex PCR. That table is the source of V, J and clone size, and D and trimming were worked out from the DNA. The sample has around 260,000 clones, under 90% seen once; the top ten hold just under 0.95%. V was shortened by 3 bases and J by 0 bases, with 9 bases between the two germline ends. The germline gives CDR1 SNHLY, CDR2 FYNNEI. The CDR3 length is 15 residues. The sequenced sample was peripheral blood. This TCR was sampled from a woman between 40 and 55 years old who had recovered from COVID-19. The chain uses TRBV2 and TRBJ1-5; D gene uncertain. CDR3 amino acids: CASSEGSYSNQPQHF. Here the CDR3 DNA reads TGTGCCAGCAGTGAGGGCAGTTATAGCAATCAGCCCCAGCATTTT.